Each of the 9 T cell receptor beta chains below was sequenced from the same sample in a study of blood T cells in healthy people across ages (dated by TCRdb to between 2014 and 2016). Library creation used 5' RACE. The instrument given in TCRdb is Illumina HiSeq 2500. A second PCR of about 7 to 12 cycles was run with a J-beta primer mix and a sample-barcoded 5' primer. TCRdb trimmed public reads at Q25 via fastp, called clones via MiXCR and kept in-frame beta chains. For every CDR3 protein sequence, its rows merge into one entry that carries the most common genes and DNA. For this sample there are 2 million or so distinct CDR3 sequences; 40% to 55% appear just once. The ten largest account for around 2.1% of the sample. Sequences were obtained from blood. The receptors come from a middle-aged woman in good health.

The genes are TRBV5-7 and TRBJ2-7; perhaps D is TRBD1 or TRBD2 (5 bases each). TRBV5-7 is an ORF; its function is uncertain. CDR3 length: 14 amino acids. Trimming took 4 bases from V and 3 from J, leaving 14 bases between them. The CDR3, as DNA: TGTGCCAGCAGCCCTTGGGACCCCGTCTACGAGCAGTACTTC. Translating gives CASSPWDPVYEQYF.

The J gene is TRBJ2-4, the V gene TRBV28; the match to TRBD1 covers 9 bases. Per the germline V gene, CDR1 is MDHEN and CDR2 is SYDVKM. The V and J ends lost 4 bases and 1 base, in that order; junction bases with no gene match: 5. The CDR3 extends over 16 amino acids. CDR3 DNA: TGTGCCAGCAGTTCGTTAGGGACAGGGGCCAAAAACATTCAGTACTTC. It is translated as CASSSLGTGAKNIQYF. Based on the CDR3 plus reference TRBV28 and TRBJ2-4, the full variable domain is DVKVTQSSRYLVKRTGEKVFLECVQDMDHENMFWYRQDPGLGLRLIYFSYDVKMKEKGDIPEGYSVSREKKERFSLILESASTNQTSMYLCASSSLGTGAKNIQYFGAGTRLSVL.

This chain uses TRBV10-3 with TRBJ2-7; TRBD1 matches at 7 bases. CDR3 length equals 15 residues. V lost 6 bases to trimming and J lost 2 bases; unmatched junction nucleotides: 10. The germline CDR1 and CDR2 sequences are ENHRY and SYGVKD. The DNA of the CDR3 is TGTGCCATCAGCCCTAGCAGGGGGAGCACCTACGAGCAGTACTTC. Amino acid sequence: CAISPSRGSTYEQYF.

This chain joins TRBV4-3 and TRBJ2-7; no reliable D call. From germline, CDR1 is LGHNA and CDR2 YSLEER. The CDR3 is 17 amino acids. The V gene lost 0 bases and the J gene lost 0 bases, with 15 bases spanning the gap. The CDR3 DNA reads TGCGCCAGCAGCCAAGAAAAATCGACAACCTACTCCTACGAGCAGTACTTC. It translates to CASSQEKSTTYSYEQYF.

Only one count was recorded for this clonotype. V is TRBV7-8 and J is TRBJ1-2; TRBD1 might be the D (6 bases). The ends were cut back, 0 bases at V and 3 bases at J, with 8 bases in the middle. The CDR3 has 14 residues. Germline V gene data show CDR1 as SGHVS and CDR2 as FQNEAQ. As DNA, the CDR3 is TGTGCCAGCAGCTTAGCGCACAGGGACTATGGCTACACCTTC. Residues: CASSLAHRDYGYTF.

Ten or more counts support this clonotype. The chain joins TRBV12-3 or TRBV12-4 to TRBJ2-7; 9 nucleotides line up with TRBD1. CDR3 length: 12 residues. The ends lost 5 bases at V and 7 bases at J; junction bases unmatched: 3. The CDR3 sequence: CASSPGTGEQYF. The CDR3, as DNA: TGTGCCAGCAGTCCAGGGACAGGGGAGCAGTACTTC.

The chain has TRBV6-2 or TRBV6-3 and TRBJ2-1; tentatively, D is TRBD1 (5 bases). CDR3 length equals 16 residues. The V and J ends lost 7 bases and 10 bases respectively, with 26 bases between them. Germline V gene sequence: CDR1 MNHEY, CDR2 SVGEGT. The CDR3 loop is CASTVRRAGRVDEQFF. The CDR3 DNA reads as TGTGCCAGCACAGTTCGTCGGGCAGGGCGCGTTGACGAGCAGTTCTTC.

This clonotype occurred a few times. This chain uses TRBV20-1 with TRBJ2-7; D not resolved. The CDR3 has 13 amino acids. CDR1 and CDR2 (germline): DFQATT, SNEGSKA (reference sequence). V shed 3 bases and J shed 5 bases, with 14 bases lying between them. The CDR3 sequence is CSASYRNKNEQYF. The DNA for the CDR3 is TGCAGTGCTAGCTATAGGAATAAGAACGAGCAGTACTTC.

This clonotype occurred a few times. V is TRBV6-5 and J is TRBJ2-5, with 9 bases identical to TRBD1. Germline V CDR1 and CDR2: MNHEY, SVGAGI. The CDR3 consists of 15 residues. V was pared by 7 bases and J by 2 bases, with 8 bases of the junction left unmatched. CDR3 loop: CASIRTGAIQETQYF. Written as DNA, the CDR3 is TGTGCCAGCATCAGGACAGGGGCCATACAAGAGACCCAGTACTTC.